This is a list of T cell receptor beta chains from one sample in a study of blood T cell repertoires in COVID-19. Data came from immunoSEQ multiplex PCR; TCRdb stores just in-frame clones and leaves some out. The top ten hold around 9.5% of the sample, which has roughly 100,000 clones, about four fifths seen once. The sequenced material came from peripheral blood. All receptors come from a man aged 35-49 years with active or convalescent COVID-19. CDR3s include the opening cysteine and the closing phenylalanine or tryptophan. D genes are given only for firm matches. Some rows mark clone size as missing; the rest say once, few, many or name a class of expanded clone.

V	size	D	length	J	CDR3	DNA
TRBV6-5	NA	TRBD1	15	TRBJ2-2	CASSYLGQGGGELFF	TGTGCCAGCAGTTACCTTGGACAGGGTGGCGGGGAGCTGTTTTTT
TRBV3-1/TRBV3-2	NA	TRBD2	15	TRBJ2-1	CASSHGTSVPNEQFF	TGTGCCAGCAGCCACGGGACTAGCGTACCGAATGAGCAGTTCTTC
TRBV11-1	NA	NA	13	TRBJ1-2	CASSNGGAYGYTF	TGTGCCAGCAGCAACGGGGGGGCGTATGGCTACACCTTC
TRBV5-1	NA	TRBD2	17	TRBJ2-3	CASSLLASGGRTDTQYF	TGCGCCAGCAGCTTGCTCGCTAGCGGGGGGAGGACAGATACGCAGTATTTT
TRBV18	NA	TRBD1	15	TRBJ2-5	CASSPRGQGRETQYF	TGTGCCAGCTCACCAAGAGGACAGGGGAGAGAGACCCAGTACTTC
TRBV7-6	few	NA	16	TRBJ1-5	CASSLGGTGTGQPQHF	TGTGCCAGCAGCTTAGGCGGGACCGGGACCGGTCAGCCCCAGCATTTT
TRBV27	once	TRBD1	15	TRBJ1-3	CASSPDRVKGNTIYF	TGTGCCAGCAGTCCCGACAGGGTGAAGGGAAACACCATATATTTT
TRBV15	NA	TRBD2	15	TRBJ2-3	CATGTSGGSTDTQYF	TGTGCCACCGGGACTAGCGGGGGGTCCACAGATACGCAGTATTTT
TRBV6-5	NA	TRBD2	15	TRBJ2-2	CASSLGLAGTGELFF	TGTGCCAGCAGTTTGGGACTAGCGGGCACCGGGGAGCTGTTTTTT
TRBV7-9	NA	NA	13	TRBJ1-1	CASSPTGSTEAFF	TGTGCCAGCAGCCCCACAGGGTCCACTGAAGCTTTCTTT
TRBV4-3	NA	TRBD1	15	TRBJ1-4	CASSQEGQGNEKLFF	TGCGCCAGCAGCCAAGAGGGACAGGGTAATGAAAAACTGTTTTTT
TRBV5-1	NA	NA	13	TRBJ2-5	CASSRSGYETQYF	TGCGCCAGCAGTCGTTCGGGGTACGAGACCCAGTACTTC
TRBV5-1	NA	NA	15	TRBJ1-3	CASSPTGNSGNTIYF	TGCGCCAGCAGCCCTACAGGAAACTCTGGAAACACCATATATTTT
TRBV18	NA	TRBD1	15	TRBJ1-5	CASSHLDRSGQPQHF	TGTGCCAGCTCACATTTGGACAGGTCGGGTCAGCCCCAGCATTTT
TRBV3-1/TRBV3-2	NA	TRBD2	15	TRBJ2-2	CASSSPRGGSGELFF	TGTGCCAGCAGCTCTCCCCGGGGGGGCTCAGGGGAGCTGTTTTTT
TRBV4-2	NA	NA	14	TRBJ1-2	CASSQLRDNYGYTF	TGTGCCAGCAGCCAATTGCGTGATAACTATGGCTACACCTTC
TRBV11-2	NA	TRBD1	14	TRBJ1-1	CASSSGQGNTEAFF	TGTGCCAGCAGCTCGGGACAGGGTAACACTGAAGCTTTCTTT
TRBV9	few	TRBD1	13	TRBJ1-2	CASSGSWTGSYTF	TGTGCCAGCAGCGGCTCCTGGACAGGGAGCTACACCTTC
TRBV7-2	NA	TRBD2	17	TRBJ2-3	CASSLFSAGGNTDTQYF	TGTGCCAGCAGCTTATTTTCGGCGGGGGGTAACACAGATACGCAGTATTTT
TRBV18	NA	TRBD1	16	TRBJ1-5	CASSEGTVDSNQPQHF	TGTGCCAGCTCAGAAGGGACAGTTGATAGCAATCAGCCCCAGCATTTT
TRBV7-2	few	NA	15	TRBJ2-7	CASSFLRDNSYEQYF	TGTGCCAGCAGCTTCCTCCGGGACAACTCCTACGAGCAGTACTTC
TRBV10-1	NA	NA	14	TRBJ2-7	CASSPIRGLGEQYF	TGCGCCAGCAGTCCAATTAGGGGTCTTGGCGAGCAGTACTTC
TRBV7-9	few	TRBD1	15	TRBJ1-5	CASSPITGGNQPQHF	TGTGCCAGCAGCCCGATTACAGGGGGGAATCAGCCCCAGCATTTT
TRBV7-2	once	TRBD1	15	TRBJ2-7	CASSSPRDSSYEQYF	TGTGCCAGCAGCTCGCCTCGGGACAGCTCCTACGAGCAGTACTTC
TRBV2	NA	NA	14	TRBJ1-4	CASSRGGAGEKLFF	TGTGCCAGCAGTCGGGGGGGCGCGGGTGAAAAACTGTTTTTT
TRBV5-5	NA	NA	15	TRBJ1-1	CASSPDRVLNTEAFF	TGTGCCAGCAGCCCTGATCGGGTACTGAACACTGAAGCTTTCTTT
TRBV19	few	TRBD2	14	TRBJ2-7	CASSETSGGAKQYF	TGTGCCAGTAGTGAGACTAGCGGGGGTGCCAAGCAGTACTTC
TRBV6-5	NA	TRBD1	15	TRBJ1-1	CASSYLGQVNTEAFF	TGTGCCAGCAGTTACTTGGGACAGGTGAACACTGAAGCTTTCTTT
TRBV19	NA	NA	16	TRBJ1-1	CASSTTRRELNTEAFF	TGTGCCAGTAGTACGACGAGGAGGGAGCTGAACACTGAAGCTTTCTTT
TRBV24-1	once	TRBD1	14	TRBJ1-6	CATPLAGGYSPLHF	TGTGCCACCCCCTTGGCAGGGGGCTATTCACCCCTCCACTTT
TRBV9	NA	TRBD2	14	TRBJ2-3	CASSVRGGTDTQYF	TGTGCCAGCTCTGTGCGGGGAGGGACAGATACGCAGTATTTT
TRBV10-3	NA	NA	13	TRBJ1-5	CAISEAGNQPQHF	TGTGCCATCAGTGAAGCAGGGAATCAGCCCCAGCATTTT
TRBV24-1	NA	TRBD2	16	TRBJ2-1	CATSDSASGGHNEQFF	TGTGCCACCAGTGATTCGGCTAGCGGGGGCCACAATGAGCAGTTCTTC
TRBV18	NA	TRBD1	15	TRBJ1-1	CASSLGTAGNTEAFF	TGTGCCAGCTCTCTCGGGACAGCAGGGAACACTGAAGCTTTCTTT
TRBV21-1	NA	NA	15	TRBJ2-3	CASERGQRFTDTQYF	TGTGCCAGCGAACGGGGACAGAGATTCACAGATACGCAGTATTTT
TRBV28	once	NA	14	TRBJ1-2	CASSPGRTAPGYTF	TGTGCCAGCAGTCCCGGGAGGACAGCGCCCGGCTACACCTTC
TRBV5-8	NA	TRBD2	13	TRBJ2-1	CAAGGREVNEQFF	TGTGCCGCGGGGGGCAGGGAGGTCAATGAGCAGTTCTTC
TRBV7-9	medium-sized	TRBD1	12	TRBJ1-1	CASSFGQGKAFF	TGTGCCAGCAGCTTTGGACAGGGAAAAGCTTTCTTT
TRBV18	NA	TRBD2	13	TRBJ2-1	CASSPLLGLGTFF	TGTGCCAGCTCACCCCTCCTCGGACTAGGGACGTTCTTC
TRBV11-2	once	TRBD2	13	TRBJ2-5	CASSSGLAETQYF	TGTGCCAGCAGCTCCGGACTAGCGGAGACCCAGTACTTC
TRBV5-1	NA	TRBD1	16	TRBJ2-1	CASSLSGGQGRNEQFF	TGCGCCAGCAGCTTGAGTGGTGGACAGGGGAGGAATGAGCAGTTCTTC
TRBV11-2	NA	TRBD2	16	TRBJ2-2	CASSLGAGANTGELFF	TGTGCCAGCAGCTTAGGGGCGGGGGCGAACACCGGGGAGCTGTTTTTT